The text below deals with one T cell receptor (beta chain). This specimen comes from a study of control samples from healthy donors and cancer patients. The data were produced by immunoSEQ multiplex PCR, yet TCRdb's version contains in-frame clones alone and is incomplete. The data hold about 110,000 clones, with around 80% observed a single time. Germline-derived CDR1 and CDR2 are SGHTA and FQGNSA. After removal of 1 base from V and 7 bases from J, the junction contained 7 bases not matched to a gene. The CDR3 has 14 amino acids. The V gene is TRBV7-2, the J gene TRBJ2-7; TRBD1 aligns across 7 bases. The sample was blood. The clonotype originates from a man aged 18 to 29 in good health. CDR3: CASSLDRGPREQYF. The CDR3 region has the DNA TGTGCCAGCAGCTTAGATAGGGGGCCCAGGGAGCAGTACTTC.